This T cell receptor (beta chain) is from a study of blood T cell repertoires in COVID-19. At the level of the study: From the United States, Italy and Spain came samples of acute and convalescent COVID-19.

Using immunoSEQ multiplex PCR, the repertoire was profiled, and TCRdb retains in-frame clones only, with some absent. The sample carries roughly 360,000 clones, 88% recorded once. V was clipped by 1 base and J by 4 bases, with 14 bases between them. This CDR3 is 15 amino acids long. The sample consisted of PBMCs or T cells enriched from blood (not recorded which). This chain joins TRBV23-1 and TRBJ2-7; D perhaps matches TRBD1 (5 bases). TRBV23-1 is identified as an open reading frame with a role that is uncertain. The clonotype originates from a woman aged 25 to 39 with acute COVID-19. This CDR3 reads CASSQFILYRYEQYF. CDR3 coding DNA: TGCGCCAGCAGTCAATTCATACTATACAGGTACGAGCAGTACTTC.